Shown below are 10 T cell receptor beta chains from a single sample sequenced in a study of T cell changes during pregnancy in multiple sclerosis. Assay used: immunoSEQ multiplex PCR; TCRdb lists only in-frame clones, some missing. The sample carries under 45,000 clones, approximately 91% recorded once. The sequencing used CD8+ T cells from peripheral blood mononuclear cells, collected in the first trimester of pregnancy. These receptors were taken from a female donor with multiple sclerosis, enrolled in a pregnancy study.

The V gene is TRBV4-1, the J gene TRBJ1-2; 7 bases line up with TRBD1. V gave up 0 bases and J gave up 1 base; unmatched junction bases: 5. CDR1 and CDR2 (germline): MGHRA, YSYEKL. CDR3 size: 16 residues. CDR3 protein: CASSQEPGQVNYGYTF. Here the CDR3 DNA reads TGCGCCAGCAGCCAAGAGCCTGGACAGGTTAACTATGGCTACACCTTC.

The gene calls are TRBV7-2 and TRBJ2-1; 9 bases are a match to TRBD2. Per germline, CDR1 SGHTA and CDR2 FQGNSA. This CDR3 is 18 amino acids long. With 3 bases clipped from V and 5 bases from J, the junction kept 14 bases outside the gene matches. CDR3 sequence reads: CASSFYPLAGVENNEQFF. The CDR3, as DNA: TGTGCCAGCAGCTTCTACCCCTTAGCGGGGGTGGAGAACAATGAGCAGTTCTTC.

The rearrangement uses TRBV7-8 and TRBJ2-3, with 8 bases aligning to TRBD2. The J segment lost 6 bases and the V segment lost 5 bases, leaving 10 bases of the junction unmatched. There are 15 residues in the CDR3. Germline values: CDR1 SGHVS, CDR2 FQNEAQ. Written as DNA, the CDR3 is TGTGCCAGCAGCCACGGACTAGCCAGTGGGGATACGCAGTATTTT. It encodes CASSHGLASGDTQYF. Using reference TRBV7-8 and TRBJ2-3 for the parts outside the CDR3, the full variable domain is GAGVSQSPRYKVAKRGQDVALRCDPISGHVSLFWYQQALGQGPEFLTYFQNEAQLDKSGLPSDRFFAERPEGSVSTLKIQRTQQEDSAVYLCASSHGLASGDTQYFGPGTRLTVL.

The chain couples TRBV9 to TRBJ2-1, with TRBD2 matching over 7 bases. CDR1 is SGDLS, CDR2 YYNGEE, per germline. V dropped 2 bases and J dropped 6; count of bases not matched to a gene: 5. This CDR3 is built from 14 residues. DNA of the CDR3: TGTGCCAGCAGCGTTGGGGCGGGGGTCAATGAGCAGTTCTTC. Protein sequence: CASSVGAGVNEQFF.

The J gene is TRBJ2-7, the V gene TRBV4-3; D may be TRBD2 (7 bases). The ends were cut back, 0 bases at V and 2 bases at J, with 11 bases in the middle. The CDR3 covers 15 residues. Per germline, CDR1 LGHNA and CDR2 YSLEER. Written as DNA, the CDR3 is TGCGCCAGCAGCCAAGACGGCGGGGGCGCCTACGAGCAGTACTTC. Translated: CASSQDGGGAYEQYF.

This chain links TRBV9 with TRBJ2-5; TRBD2 aligns across 10 bases. CDR1 and CDR2 (germline): SGDLS, YYNGEE. The CDR3 extends over 16 amino acids. The ends lost 0 bases at V and 4 bases at J; junction bases unmatched: 6. The CDR3 DNA follows: TGTGCCAGCAGCGTAGACAGCGGGGGGGCCGGAGAGACCCAGTACTTC. It specifies CASSVDSGGAGETQYF.

The chain uses TRBV15 and TRBJ2-7; D ambiguous. There are 14 residues in the CDR3. Germline V lookup: CDR1 LNHNV, CDR2 YYDKDF (reference sequence). Trimming shortened V by 1 base and J by 0 bases, and 7 bases separated the two germline ends. The DNA for the CDR3 is TGTGCCACCAGCAGAGCCGCGTTCTCCTACGAGCAGTACTTC. Protein product: CATSRAAFSYEQYF.

The rearrangement uses TRBV9 and TRBJ2-2; D unclear. This CDR3 has 12 residues. The V end was cut by 4 bases, the J end by 4 bases, with 5 bases between. Germline CDR1 reads SGDLS; CDR2 reads YYNGEE. The CDR3 DNA follows: TGTGCCAGCAGCCTCCGCACCGGGGAGCTGTTTTTT. Its translation is CASSLRTGELFF.

J is TRBJ1-5 and V is TRBV7-6, with D perhaps matching TRBD1 (6 bases). V was trimmed by 1 base and J by 5 bases, leaving 9 bases between them. This CDR3 is built from 14 residues. The germline V gene has CDR1 SGHVS and CDR2 FNYEAQ. The CDR3 DNA follows: TGTGCCAGCAGCTTAGGAGGGGGAGATCAGCCCCAGCATTTT. It translates to CASSLGGGDQPQHF.

This clone was observed a few times. The V and J genes are TRBV6-1 and TRBJ1-2; D uncertain. Deletions cut 2 bases from V and 4 bases from J, with 8 bases between. This CDR3 has 13 amino acids. Germline CDR1 reads MNHNS; CDR2 reads SASEGT. In nucleotides, the CDR3 is TGTGCCAGCAGTGAACGAACAGCCTATGGCTACACCTTC. Amino acids: CASSERTAYGYTF.